These 21 T cell receptor beta chains were all obtained from the same sample, sequenced in a study of human T cells and chemical hapten exposure. Time point reported: patch test 2, 6 weeks after DPC sensitization. The treatment denotes: therapeutic diphenylcyclopropenone sensitization with weekly scalp DPC. TCRdb processed the RACE reads anew with MiXCR; each CDR3 protein has one entry. The profile shows approximately 120,000 distinct CDR3 sequences, approximately 8.8% of them singletons. Specimen: whole blood, collected in connection with sensitization to the hapten diphenylcyclopropenone (DPC). These receptor sequences come from a woman in her thirties or forties with alopecia areata. Some clones in this sample may be carry-over from other donors' samples.

This clonotype was seen many times. The chain has TRBV5-1 and TRBJ2-7; D is ambiguous. Germline CDR1 SGHRS, CDR2 YFSETQ. The CDR3 extends over 12 amino acids. Trimming pared 0 bases from V and 3 bases from J, leaving 4 bases between. This CDR3 is CASSLVSYEQYF. CDR3 in DNA: TGCGCCAGCAGCTTGGTAAGCTACGAGCAGTACTTC.

This clonotype was observed at least ten times. The genes are TRBV29-1 and TRBJ2-1; 10 bases align to TRBD2. This CDR3 is 17 amino acids long. With 1 base clipped from V and 4 bases from J, the junction kept 10 bases outside the gene matches. From germline, CDR1 is SQVTM and CDR2 ANQGSEA. CDR3 in amino acids: CSVEGLAGATIYNEQFF. DNA for the CDR3: TGCAGCGTTGAAGGGCTAGCGGGGGCCACGATTTACAATGAGCAGTTCTTC.

This clonotype was seen at least ten times. This chain joins TRBV28 and TRBJ1-1; TRBD1 might be the D (5 bases). The CDR3 extends over 17 amino acids. The V end was cut by 8 bases, the J end by 2 bases, with 24 bases between. Per the germline V gene, CDR1 is MDHEN and CDR2 is SYDVKM. The DNA of the CDR3 is TGTGCCAGCTTTCCACCCCAGGGAACAGGCCTTAACACTGAAGCTTTCTTT. Translation gives CASFPPQGTGLNTEAFF.

The chain has TRBV7-2 and TRBJ2-5; 12 nucleotides align to TRBD2. Germline CDR1 reads SGHTA; CDR2 reads FQGNSA. V lost 4 bases and J lost 6; bases outside the gene matches: 6. This CDR3 contains 15 residues. The CDR3 loop is CASSYGTSGLKTQYF. The CDR3 DNA sequence: TGTGCCAGCAGCTACGGGACTAGCGGGTTAAAGACCCAGTACTTC.

This clonotype was seen repeatedly, ten times or more. The rearrangement links TRBV6-5 to TRBJ1-3; possible D gene TRBD1, 5 bases. Germline loops: CDR1 MNHEY, CDR2 SVGAGI. V was trimmed by 2 bases and J by 4 bases, leaving 9 bases between them. The CDR3 has 14 residues. Here the CDR3 reads CASSYGDAGNTIYF. The CDR3 DNA sequence: TGTGCCAGCAGTTACGGGGACGCGGGAAACACCATATATTTT.

This clonotype was picked up many times. The chain employs TRBV12-3 or TRBV12-4 and TRBJ2-1; 9 bases map to TRBD1. Losses at the gene ends were 2 bases for V and 8 bases for J; bases not matched to a gene: 7. This CDR3 is 15 amino acids long. The CDR3 DNA reads TGTGCCAGCAGTTTACACAGGGGGCGTCTCGATGAGCAGTTCTTC. Translating gives CASSLHRGRLDEQFF.

The chain couples TRBV28 to TRBJ1-1; a weak D match, TRBD1 (5 bases). CDR3 length: 14 amino acids. The germline V gene has CDR1 MDHEN and CDR2 SYDVKM. The germline V and J ends were trimmed by 5 bases and 8 bases, with 18 bases remaining between them. DNA of the CDR3: TGTGCCAGCAGTCCAGGGACCGTCCTTTTCGAAGCTTTCTTT. Protein product: CASSPGTVLFEAFF. The full variable domain, rest sourced from reference TRBV28 and TRBJ1-1, is DVKVTQSSRYLVKRTGEKVFLECVQDMDHENMFWYRQDPGLGLRLIYFSYDVKMKEKGDIPEGYSVSREKKERFSLILESASTNQTSMYLCASSPGTVLFEAFFGQGTRLTVV.

The chain joins TRBV20-1 to TRBJ1-2, with D perhaps TRBD1 (6 bases). The V end lost 5 bases, the J end lost 2 bases, and 15 bases lay between the germline ends. Per germline, CDR1 DFQATT and CDR2 SNEGSKA (reference sequence). The CDR3 consists of 14 residues. The CDR3 DNA reads TGCAGTGCTGGGGGGCGAATTATGAACTATGGCTACACCTTC. Residues: CSAGGRIMNYGYTF.

This clonotype was picked up many times. J is TRBJ1-6 and V is TRBV7-6, with unresolved D. Germline lookup yields CDR1 SGHVS and CDR2 FNYEAQ. Trimming left V 2 bases short and J 4 bases short, with 12 bases between. The CDR3 loop spans 16 amino acids. Written as DNA, the CDR3 is TGTGCCAGCAGCTTAACCCTGCGCCTGTATAATTCACCCCTCCACTTT. Protein product: CASSLTLRLYNSPLHF.

This clonotype was seen ten or more times. The CDR3 reads CASNGQGTPPQHF. CDR3 DNA: TGTGCCAGCAACGGACAGGGGACTCCGCCCCAGCATTTT. The V gene is TRBV6-2 or TRBV6-3, the J gene TRBJ1-5, with 9 bases aligning to TRBD1. The V gene end was trimmed by 7 bases and the J gene end by 9 bases; junction bases not matched to a gene: 7. The CDR3 contains 13 residues. CDR1 and CDR2 (germline): MNHEY, SVGEGT.

This clonotype came up many times. V usage is TRBV7-8 and J usage is TRBJ2-7; tentatively, D is TRBD2 (5 bases). The CDR3 contains 13 residues. Trimming left V 4 bases short and J 0 bases short, with 7 bases between. Germline loops: CDR1 SGHVS, CDR2 FQNEAQ. CDR3 sequence (DNA): TGTGCCAGCAGCTCGGGAAGCTCCTACGAGCAGTACTTC. Translation: CASSSGSSYEQYF.

This clonotype was picked up many times. This CDR3 is CASSPDLRGFTDTQYF. Here the CDR3 DNA reads TGTGCCAGCAGCCCCGACCTTAGAGGCTTTACAGATACGCAGTATTTT. This chain joins TRBV5-5 and TRBJ2-3; D not certain. V was clipped by 4 bases and J by 3 bases, with 18 bases between them. The germline V gene encodes CDR1 SGHKS and CDR2 YYEKEE (reference sequence). The CDR3 has 16 residues.

This clonotype was detected many times. This chain links TRBV30 with TRBJ1-5; D unresolved. The V and J ends lost 4 bases and 6 bases respectively, with 13 bases between them. Germline CDR1 and CDR2: GTSNPN and SVGIG (reference sequence). The CDR3 extends over 13 amino acids. The CDR3 nucleotides are TGTGCCTGGAATAGAAGGGCTGGTCAGCCCCAGCATTTT. It yields the protein CAWNRRAGQPQHF.

This clonotype occurred many times. V gene TRBV5-4 combines with J gene TRBJ2-2, with D possibly matching TRBD2 (6 bases). CDR3 size: 16 residues. With 0 bases removed from V and 4 bases from J, the gap between germline ends came to 13 bases. CDR1 and CDR2 (germline): SGHNT, YYREEE (reference sequence). This CDR3 reads CASSLGGGLSTGELFF. As DNA, the CDR3 is TGTGCCAGCAGCTTGGGCGGAGGGCTGAGCACCGGGGAGCTGTTTTTT.

This clonotype was detected a few times. This sequence joins TRBV3-1 and TRBJ2-1; 7 bases match TRBD1. The CDR3 sequence is 15 residues long. V shed 4 bases and J 0 bases; nucleotides not matched to a gene: 3. CDR1 and CDR2 from the germline V gene are LGHDT and YNNKEL (reference sequence). The CDR3 DNA follows: TGTGCCAGCAGCCTGGACAGGAGCTCCTACAATGAGCAGTTCTTC. Its protein is CASSLDRSSYNEQFF.

The chain couples TRBV5-4 to TRBJ1-2, with D uncertain. V lost 3 bases and J lost 4, with 10 bases in between. The CDR3 is made up of 13 amino acids. Germline V gives CDR1 SGHNT, CDR2 YYREEE (reference sequence). The CDR3 DNA follows: TGTGCCAGCAGCTCAGATACGCTCTATGGCTACACCTTC. It translates to CASSSDTLYGYTF.

This sequence joins TRBV7-9 and TRBJ2-3; D gene unclear. From germline, CDR1 is SEHNR and CDR2 FQNEAQ (reference sequence). Trimming took 5 bases from V and 5 from J, leaving 11 bases between them. The CDR3 is 13 residues long. The CDR3 DNA sequence: TGTGCCAGCAGCCCTAGGACCGGAGATACGCAGTATTTT. Protein sequence: CASSPRTGDTQYF.

The chain recombines TRBV4-2 with TRBJ1-6, with D perhaps matching TRBD1 (5 bases). Trimming removed 3 bases at V and 8 bases at J, with 14 bases between. Germline values: CDR1 LGHNA, CDR2 YNFKEQ. The CDR3 totals 15 residues. DNA of the CDR3: TGTGCCAGCAGCCATTACGACCGGGACGATTCACCCCTCCACTTT. As protein: CASSHYDRDDSPLHF.

Points on this clonotype: Germline is not matched at one junction end, which may reflect a read error. This chain links TRBV18 with TRBJ2-6, with 7 bases lining up with TRBD1. Germline lookup yields CDR1 KGHSH and CDR2 LQKENI. This CDR3 is built from 16 residues. This CDR3 reads CVSSPDRVSGANVLTF. For the CDR3, the DNA is TGTGTCAGCTCACCAGACAGGGTCTCAGGGGCCAACGTCCTGACTTTC.

The CDR3 here is CASSLLISAGAFF. CDR3 in DNA: TGTGCCAGCAGCTTATTAATTTCCGCCGGAGCTTTCTTT. The V call is TRBV7-2, the J call TRBJ1-1; D uncertain. Germline lookup yields CDR1 SGHTA and CDR2 FQGNSA. With 2 bases removed from V and 10 bases from J, the gap between germline ends came to 14 bases. This CDR3 has 13 amino acids.

This clonotype was seen repeatedly, ten times or more. This rearrangement joins TRBV6-1 to TRBJ1-3; D remains unclear. The CDR3 extends over 15 amino acids. In germline, CDR1 is MNHNS, CDR2 SASEGT. Trimming pared 0 bases from V and 2 bases from J, leaving 8 bases between. CDR3 nucleotides: TGTGCCAGCAGTGAAGCAACCAGTCCTGGAAACACCATATATTTT. Translation gives CASSEATSPGNTIYF.